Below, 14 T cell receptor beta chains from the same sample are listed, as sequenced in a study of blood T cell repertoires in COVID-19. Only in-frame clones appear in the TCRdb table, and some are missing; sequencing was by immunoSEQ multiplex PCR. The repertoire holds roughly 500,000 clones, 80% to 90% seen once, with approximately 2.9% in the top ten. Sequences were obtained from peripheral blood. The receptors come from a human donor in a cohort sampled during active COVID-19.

The CDR3 region has the DNA TGTGCCAGCAGCCTTCCCGGACAGGCCTCCTCTGGAAACACCATATATTTT. Translation gives CASSLPGQASSGNTIYF. V is TRBV7-8 and J is TRBJ1-3, with 7 bases fitting TRBD1. The CDR3 has 17 amino acids. Germline V gene sequence: CDR1 SGHVS, CDR2 FQNEAQ. The ends lost 5 bases at V and 0 bases at J; junction bases unmatched: 10. Combining the CDR3 with reference TRBV7-8 and TRBJ1-3 gives the whole variable domain GAGVSQSPRYKVAKRGQDVALRCDPISGHVSLFWYQQALGQGPEFLTYFQNEAQLDKSGLPSDRFFAERPEGSVSTLKIQRTQQEDSAVYLCASSLPGQASSGNTIYFGEGSWLTVV.

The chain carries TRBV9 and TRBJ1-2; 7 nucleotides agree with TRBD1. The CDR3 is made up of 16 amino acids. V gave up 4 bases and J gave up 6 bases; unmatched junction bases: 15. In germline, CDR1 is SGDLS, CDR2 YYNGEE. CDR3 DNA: TGTGCCAGCAGCCCACAGACAGGGATCACCTTAGATGGCTACACCTTC. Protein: CASSPQTGITLDGYTF.

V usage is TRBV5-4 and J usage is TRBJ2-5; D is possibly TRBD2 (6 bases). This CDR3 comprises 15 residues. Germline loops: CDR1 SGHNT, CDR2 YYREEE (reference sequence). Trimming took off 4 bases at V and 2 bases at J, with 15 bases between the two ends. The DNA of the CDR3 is TGTGCCAGCAGCCTTCCTACGGGAGTACAAGAGACCCAGTACTTC. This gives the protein CASSLPTGVQETQYF.

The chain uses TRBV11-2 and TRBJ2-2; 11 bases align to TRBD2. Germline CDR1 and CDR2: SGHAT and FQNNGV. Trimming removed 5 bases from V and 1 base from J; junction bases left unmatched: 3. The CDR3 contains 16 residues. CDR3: CASSPGTSGNTGELFF. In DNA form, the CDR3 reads TGTGCCAGCAGCCCCGGGACTAGCGGGAACACCGGGGAGCTGTTTTTT.

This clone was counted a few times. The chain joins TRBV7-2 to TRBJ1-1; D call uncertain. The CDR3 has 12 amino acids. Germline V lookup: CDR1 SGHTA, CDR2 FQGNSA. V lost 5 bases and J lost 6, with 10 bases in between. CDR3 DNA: TGTGCCAGCAGCCTACGGGTTTCTGAAGCTTTCTTT. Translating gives CASSLRVSEAFF.

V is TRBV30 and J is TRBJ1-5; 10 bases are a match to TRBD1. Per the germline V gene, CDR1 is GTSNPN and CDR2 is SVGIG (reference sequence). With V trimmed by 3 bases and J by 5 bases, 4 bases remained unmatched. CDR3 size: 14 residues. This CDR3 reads CAWRGQGRDQPQHF. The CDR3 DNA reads TGTGCCTGGAGGGGACAGGGGCGAGATCAGCCCCAGCATTTT.

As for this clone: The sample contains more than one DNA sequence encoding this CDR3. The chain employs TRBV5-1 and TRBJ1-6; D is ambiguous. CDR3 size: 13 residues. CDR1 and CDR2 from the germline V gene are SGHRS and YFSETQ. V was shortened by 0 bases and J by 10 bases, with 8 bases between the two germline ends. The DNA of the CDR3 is TGCGCCAGCAGCTTGGCTGGCCTCTCACCCCTCCACTTT. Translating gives CASSLAGLSPLHF.

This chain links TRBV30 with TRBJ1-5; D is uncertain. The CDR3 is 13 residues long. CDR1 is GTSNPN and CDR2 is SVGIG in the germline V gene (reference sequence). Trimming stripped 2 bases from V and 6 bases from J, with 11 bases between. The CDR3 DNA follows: TGTGCCTGGAGTATGAACGCGGGTCAGCCCCAGCATTTT. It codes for CAWSMNAGQPQHF. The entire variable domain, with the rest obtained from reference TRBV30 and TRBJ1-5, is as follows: SQTIHQWPATLVQPVGSPLSLECTVEGTSNPNLYWYRQAAGRGLQLLFYSVGIGQISSEVPQNLSASRPQDRQFILSSKKLLLSDSGFYLCAWSMNAGQPQHFGDGTRLSIL.

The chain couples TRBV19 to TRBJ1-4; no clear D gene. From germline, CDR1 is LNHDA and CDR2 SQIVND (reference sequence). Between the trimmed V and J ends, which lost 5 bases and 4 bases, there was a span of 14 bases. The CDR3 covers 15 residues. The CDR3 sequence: CASSQRRSNNEKLFF. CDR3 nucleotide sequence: TGTGCCAGTAGTCAGAGACGGAGTAATAATGAAAAACTGTTTTTT.

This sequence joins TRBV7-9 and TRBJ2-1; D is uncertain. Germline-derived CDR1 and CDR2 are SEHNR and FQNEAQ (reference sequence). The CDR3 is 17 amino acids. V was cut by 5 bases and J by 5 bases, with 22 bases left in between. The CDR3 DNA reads TGTGCCAGCAGCCCTAATCGGGTGCTAGTAAGGAACAATGAGCAGTTCTTC. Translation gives CASSPNRVLVRNNEQFF. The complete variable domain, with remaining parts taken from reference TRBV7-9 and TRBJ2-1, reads DTGVSQNPRHKITKRGQNVTFRCDPISEHNRLYWYRQTLGQGPEFLTYFQNEAQLEKSRLLSDRFSAERPKGSFSTLEIQRTEQGDSAMYLCASSPNRVLVRNNEQFFGPGTRLTVL.

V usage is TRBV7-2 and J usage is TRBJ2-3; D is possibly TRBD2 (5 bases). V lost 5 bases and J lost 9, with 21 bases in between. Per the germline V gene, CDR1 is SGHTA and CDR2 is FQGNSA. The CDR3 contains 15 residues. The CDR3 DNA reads TGTGCCAGCAGCCCTCCCGGCAGGACCTCGGGGACGCAGTATTTT. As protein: CASSPPGRTSGTQYF.

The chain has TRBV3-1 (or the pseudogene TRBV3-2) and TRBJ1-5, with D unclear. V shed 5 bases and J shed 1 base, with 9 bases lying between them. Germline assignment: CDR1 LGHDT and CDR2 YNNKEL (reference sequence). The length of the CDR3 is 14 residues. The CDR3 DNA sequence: TGTGCCAGCAGCTCTGGAGGAAGCAATCAGCCCCAGCATTTT. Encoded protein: CASSSGGSNQPQHF.

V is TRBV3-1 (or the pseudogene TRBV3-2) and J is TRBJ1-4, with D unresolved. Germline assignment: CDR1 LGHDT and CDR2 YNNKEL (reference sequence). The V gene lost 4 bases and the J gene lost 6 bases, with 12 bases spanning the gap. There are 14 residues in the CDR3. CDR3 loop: CASSLVNGHEKLFF. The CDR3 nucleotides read TGTGCCAGCAGCCTGGTCAATGGGCATGAAAAACTGTTTTTT.

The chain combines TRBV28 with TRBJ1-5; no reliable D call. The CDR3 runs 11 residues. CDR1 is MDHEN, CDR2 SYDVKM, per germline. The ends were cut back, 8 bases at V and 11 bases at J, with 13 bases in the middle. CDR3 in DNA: TGTGCCAGCTCCCTCGCGATAGCCCAGCATTTT. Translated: CASSLAIAQHF.